This entry describes one T cell receptor (beta chain). This clone was seen more than once but under ten times. Its antigen target is currently unknown. Base quality data are lacking; no much larger clone is found one base away. The data belong to a study of cytomegalovirus exposure and HLA in healthy donors listed by TCRdb under 2017. With regard to the full study: A later analysis indicated that the roughly 120 validation repertoires were generated on the platform also employed for the 666 repertoires of the first cohort. The aim of the study was to test whether cataloging public T cell receptors could identify signatures of past pathogen exposure. The study combined high-throughput TCR immunosequencing, statistical association of individual TCRs with disease status, and machine learning to predict cytomegalovirus infection status. Besides the first cohort of roughly 640 subjects, a separate validation cohort made up of 90 to 150 different subjects was used. Results the study describes overall, beyond this receptor: Across donors, most TCR sequences were observed very rarely, whereas some public TCRs were present in many individuals. A later analysis had no HLA typing for the validation cohort, so co-occurrence there was scored across all 120 repertoires. In vitro tests confirmed that a few of the cytomegalovirus-associated TCR beta chains recognize cytomegalovirus antigens. Subsequent analysis determined that TCRs grouped into clusters in the first cohort also showed a tendency toward co-occurrence across the 90 to 150 validation repertoires, and about 94% of cluster scores exceeded 0. It was suggested by the authors that the approach could potentially be generalized to other disease states and immunological phenotypes. Cytomegalovirus status was reported to be diagnosed by the classifier with high specificity and sensitivity in both the original and validation cohorts. The study gave a list of under 200 TCR beta chains associated with cytomegalovirus.

Spanning cysteine to phenylalanine, the CDR3 consists of 14 amino acids. The kept DNA is CDR3 alone, 42 bases in frame from the first base. CDR1 and CDR2 were assigned from the germline V gene as SGHTA and FQGNSA. The trim is 5 bases for V and 6 bases for J, with a gap of 16 bases between the germline ends. Separate from the approximately 700-subject first cohort, the validation cohort of about 110 subjects was the group to which the donors belonged. Receptor libraries were prepared by the immunoSEQ multiplex PCR assay. Under the source paper's analysis protocol: A statistical classification framework was built for diagnosing cytomegalovirus status from the catalog of TCR beta chain sequences. What TCRdb holds here is the immuneACCESS table cut down to in-frame rearrangements. Part of the clones is not present; checked against another copy, under half of the missing clones reflect an unresolved V gene, and the others are unexplained. The V and J calls and the clone size are those of that table, but D and trimming were determined from the DNA. A total of 150,000 to 200,000 clones appear in this sample, 84% of them only once. Under 7.5% of the sample lies in the top ten.

The source is a man younger than 35 in good health and CMV-seropositive. The sequence is built from TRBV7-2 and TRBJ1-2, with the D gene not clear enough to name. Sequencing was performed on PBMCs. For the CDR3, the sequence is CASSPLLVGHGYTF. The nucleotides read TGTGCCAGCAGCCCCCTTTTGGTCGGTCATGGCTACACCTTC.